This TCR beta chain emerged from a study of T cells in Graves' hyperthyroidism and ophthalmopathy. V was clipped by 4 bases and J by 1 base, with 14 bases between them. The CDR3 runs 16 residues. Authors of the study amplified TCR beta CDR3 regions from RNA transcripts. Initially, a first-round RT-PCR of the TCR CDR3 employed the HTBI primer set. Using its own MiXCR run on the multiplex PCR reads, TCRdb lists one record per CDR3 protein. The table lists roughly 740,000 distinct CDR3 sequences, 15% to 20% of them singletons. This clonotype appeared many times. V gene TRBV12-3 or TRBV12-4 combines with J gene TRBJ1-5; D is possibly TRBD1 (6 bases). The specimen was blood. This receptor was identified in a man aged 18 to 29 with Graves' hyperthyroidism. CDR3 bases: TGTGCCAGCAGTTATGGAGGGGGTAGCAGCAATCAGCCCCAGCATTTT. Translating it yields CASSYGGGSSNQPQHF.